This T cell receptor beta chain was sequenced during a study of regulatory T cells in long-lasting Graves disease. Study-wide background: Graves' patients (newly diagnosed) had been on antithyroid drugs under 3 months.

This clonotype was detected many times. Sample time point: newly diagnosed GD, antithyroid drugs for less than 3 months. Extracted RNA from PBMCs served as the source of the TCR library. J lost 0 bases, V lost 5 bases, and 14 bases had no gene match. The germline CDR1 and CDR2 sequences are SNHLY and FYNNEI. This CDR3 has 20 residues. To make TCR beta libraries, researchers used iRepertoire HTBI primers and Arm-PCR of CDR3 regions. TCRdb ran MiXCR on the multiplex PCR reads and lists one entry per CDR3 protein. Among around 480,000 distinct CDR3 sequences, about 17% were seen once, and the ten largest hold 12%. The sample was also linked to a second study, of T cells in Graves' hyperthyroidism and ophthalmopathy. Per that study: A set of HTBI primers served as the primers for a first-round RT-PCR of the TCR CDR3.

The sample was peripheral blood mononuclear cells (PBMCs), taken at new diagnosis, from a patient treated with antithyroid drugs. This TCR came from a man aged 35-49 years with Graves disease. The chain links TRBV2 to TRBJ1-3; 12 bases align to TRBD1. CDR3: CASSYLGQGAKRSSGNTIYF. CDR3 nucleotides: TGTGCCAGCAGTTACTTGGGACAGGGGGCGAAAAGATCCTCTGGAAACACCATATATTTT. Combining the CDR3 with reference TRBV2 and TRBJ1-3 gives the whole variable domain EPEVTQTPSHQVTQMGQEVILRCVPISNHLYFYWYRQILGQKVEFLVSFYNNEISEKSEIFDDQFSVERPDGSNFTLKIRSTKLEDSAMYFCASSYLGQGAKRSSGNTIYFGEGSWLTVV.